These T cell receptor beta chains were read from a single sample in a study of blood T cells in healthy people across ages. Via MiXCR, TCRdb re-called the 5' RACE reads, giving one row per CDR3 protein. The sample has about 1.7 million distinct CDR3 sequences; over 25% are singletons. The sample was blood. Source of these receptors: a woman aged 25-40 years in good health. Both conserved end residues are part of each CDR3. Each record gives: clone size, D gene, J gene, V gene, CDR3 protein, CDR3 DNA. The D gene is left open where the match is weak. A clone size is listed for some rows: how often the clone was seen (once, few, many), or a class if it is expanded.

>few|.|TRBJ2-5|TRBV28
CASSFNQPEETQYF
TGTGCCAGCAGTTTCAATCAGCCTGAAGAGACCCAGTACTTC
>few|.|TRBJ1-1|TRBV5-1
CASSFNRENTEAFF
TGCGCCAGCAGCTTTAACAGAGAAAACACTGAAGCTTTCTTT
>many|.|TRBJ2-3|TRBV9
CASSVVNKHTDTQYF
TGTGCCAGCAGCGTAGTAAACAAACACACAGATACGCAGTATTTT
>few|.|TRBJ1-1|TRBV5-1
CASSLEPGVSTEAFF
TGCGCCAGCAGCTTGGAGCCAGGGGTTAGCACTGAAGCTTTCTTT
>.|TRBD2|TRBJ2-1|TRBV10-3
CAISAEKGLAGASAQFF
TGTGCCATCAGTGCGGAAAAGGGACTAGCGGGAGCCTCTGCGCAGTTCTTC
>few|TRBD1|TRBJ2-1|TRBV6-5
CASSYSGTGFYNEQFF
TGTGCCAGCAGTTACTCCGGGACAGGTTTCTACAATGAGCAGTTCTTC
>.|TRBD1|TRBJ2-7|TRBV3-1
CASSSTTGAVSYDQYF
TGTGCCAGCAGCTCTACCACAGGGGCGGTTTCCTACGATCAGTACTTC
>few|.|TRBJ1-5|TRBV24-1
CATSDSGPNQPQHF
TGTGCCACCAGTGATTCAGGCCCCAATCAGCCCCAGCATTTT
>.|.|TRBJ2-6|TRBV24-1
CATMRATSSGANVLTF
TGTGCCACCATGAGAGCTACGAGCTCTGGGGCCAACGTCCTGACTTTC
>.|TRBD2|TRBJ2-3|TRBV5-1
CASSFRRGGNTDTQYF
TGCGCCAGCAGCTTCAGACGGGGGGGGAACACAGATACGCAGTATTTT
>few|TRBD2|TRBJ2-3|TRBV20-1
CSASVAGVVTDTQYF
TGCAGTGCTTCAGTAGCGGGAGTTGTCACAGATACGCAGTATTTT
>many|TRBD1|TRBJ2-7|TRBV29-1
CSVSRQGIGHEQYF
TGCAGCGTTTCACGACAGGGGATAGGCCACGAGCAGTACTTC
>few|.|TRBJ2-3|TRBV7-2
CASSSHAGRSTTDTQYF
TGTGCCAGCAGCTCCCACGCAGGGCGCTCGACAACAGATACGCAGTATTTT
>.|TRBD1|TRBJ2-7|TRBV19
CATGDSPYEQYF
TGTGCCACCGGGGACAGCCCTTACGAGCAGTACTTC
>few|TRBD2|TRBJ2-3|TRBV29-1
CSGHGTSTRTDTQYF
TGCAGCGGGCACGGGACTAGCACGAGGACAGATACGCAGTATTTT
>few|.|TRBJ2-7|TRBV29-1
CSVVDGAYEQYF
TGCAGCGTTGTTGACGGAGCCTACGAGCAGTACTTC
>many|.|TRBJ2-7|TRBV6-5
CASSSSRQAGSYEQYF
TGTGCCAGCAGTAGTTCCAGACAGGCCGGGTCCTACGAGCAGTACTTC
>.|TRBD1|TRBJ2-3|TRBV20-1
CSATDRGASTDTQYF
TGCAGTGCTACCGACAGGGGGGCTAGCACAGATACGCAGTATTTT
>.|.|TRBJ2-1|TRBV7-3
CASTFDASSYNEQFF
TGTGCCAGCACCTTTGACGCAAGCTCCTACAATGAGCAGTTCTTC
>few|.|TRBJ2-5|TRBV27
CASRSQFSLLIETQYF
TGTGCCAGCCGCTCCCAGTTTTCCCTTCTAATAGAGACCCAGTACTTC
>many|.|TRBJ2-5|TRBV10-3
CAIASGQETQYF
TGTGCCATCGCGTCGGGGCAAGAGACCCAGTACTTC
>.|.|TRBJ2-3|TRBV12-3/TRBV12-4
CASIQGTLSTDAQYF
TGTGCCAGCATCCAAGGGACTCTTAGCACAGATGCGCAGTATTTT
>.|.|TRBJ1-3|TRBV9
CASSVSGSSSGNTIYF
TGTGCCAGCAGCGTAAGCGGCAGTTCCTCTGGAAACACCATATATTTT
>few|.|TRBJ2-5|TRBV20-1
CSARRSETQYF
TGCAGTGCCCGGAGATCAGAGACCCAGTACTTC
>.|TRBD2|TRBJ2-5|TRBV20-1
CSARMTSPPGETQYF
TGCAGTGCTAGAATGACTAGCCCCCCGGGGGAGACCCAGTACTTC
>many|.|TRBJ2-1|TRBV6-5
CASLRDKYNEQFF
TGTGCCAGCTTGCGGGACAAATACAATGAGCAGTTCTTC
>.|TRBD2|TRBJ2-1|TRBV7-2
CASSPWTSGAYNEQFF
TGTGCCAGCAGCCCCTGGACTAGCGGGGCCTACAATGAGCAGTTCTTC
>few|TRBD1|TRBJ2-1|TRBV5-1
CASSFRGARTGSNEQFF
TGCGCCAGCAGCTTTAGGGGGGCCCGGACAGGGTCTAATGAGCAGTTCTTC
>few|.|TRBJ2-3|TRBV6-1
CASSAGGAGGTQYF
TGTGCCAGCAGTGCTGGTGGGGCAGGGGGGACGCAGTATTTT
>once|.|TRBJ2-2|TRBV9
CASSVTPGDGELFF
TGTGCCAGCAGCGTTACTCCCGGGGACGGGGAGCTGTTTTTT
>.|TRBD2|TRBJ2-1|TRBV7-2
CASSSPGLAGRSEFF
TGTGCCAGCAGCTCCCCGGGACTAGCGGGGAGGTCGGAGTTCTTC
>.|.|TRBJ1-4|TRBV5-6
CASSLRRKATNEKLFF
TGTGCCAGCAGCTTGCGGCGGAAGGCGACTAATGAAAAACTGTTTTTT
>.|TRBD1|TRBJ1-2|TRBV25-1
CASSASGGLGPGYTF
TGTGCCAGCAGTGCGTCAGGGGGGTTGGGACCTGGCTACACCTTC
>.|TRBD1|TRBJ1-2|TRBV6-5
CASSYRLTQGGVHGYTF
TGTGCCAGCAGTTACCGACTCACACAGGGGGGCGTGCATGGCTACACCTTC
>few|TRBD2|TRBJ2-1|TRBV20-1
CSARAGTSGGKQFF
TGCAGTGCTAGGGCAGGGACTAGCGGGGGGAAGCAGTTCTTC
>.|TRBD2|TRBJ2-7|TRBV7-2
CASSYLSPSGSSYEQYF
TGTGCCAGCAGCTATCTCAGTCCTAGCGGGAGCTCCTACGAGCAGTACTTC
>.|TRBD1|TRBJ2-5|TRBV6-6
CASSYSRDRGKTQYF
TGTGCCAGCAGTTACTCGAGGGACAGGGGAAAGACCCAGTACTTC
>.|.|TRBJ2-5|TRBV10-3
CAISGSASGTQYF
TGTGCCATCAGTGGGTCAGCAAGTGGGACCCAGTACTTC
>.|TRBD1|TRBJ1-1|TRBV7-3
CASSLTGGKNTEAFF
TGTGCCAGCAGCTTGACAGGGGGCAAGAACACTGAAGCTTTCTTT
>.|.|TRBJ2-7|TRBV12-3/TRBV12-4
CAGSFRGREQYF
TGTGCCGGCAGTTTTAGGGGTCGCGAGCAGTACTTC
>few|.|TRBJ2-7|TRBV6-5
CASSYRVPSYEQYF
TGTGCCAGCAGCTACAGGGTCCCCTCCTACGAGCAGTACTTC
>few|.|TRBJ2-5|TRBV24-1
CATSGTAGRRTQETQYF
TGTGCCACCAGTGGTACCGCTGGGAGGAGGACTCAAGAGACCCAGTACTTC
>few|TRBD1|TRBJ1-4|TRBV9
CASSVDGQGGKLFF
TGTGCCAGCAGCGTAGACGGACAGGGGGGAAAACTGTTTTTT
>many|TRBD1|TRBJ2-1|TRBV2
CASRPDRGEYNEQFF
TGTGCCAGCAGACCCGACAGGGGGGAATACAATGAGCAGTTCTTC
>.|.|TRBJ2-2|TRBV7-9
CASTQRQGNTGELFF
TGTGCCAGCACTCAGCGCCAGGGGAACACCGGGGAGCTGTTTTTT
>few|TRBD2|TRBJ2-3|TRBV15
CATSTKREGHDTQYF
TGTGCCACCAGCACCAAGCGGGAGGGCCATGATACGCAGTATTTT
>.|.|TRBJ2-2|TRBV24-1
CATSDLSGELFF
TGTGCCACCAGTGATTTGTCCGGGGAGCTGTTTTTT
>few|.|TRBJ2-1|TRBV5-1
CASSLDSRTVYNEQFF
TGCGCCAGCAGCTTGGATAGCCGGACTGTGTACAATGAGCAGTTCTTC
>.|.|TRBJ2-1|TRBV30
CAWDRGYNEQFF
TGTGCCTGGGACAGAGGCTACAATGAGCAGTTCTTC
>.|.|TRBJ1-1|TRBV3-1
CASSQVRGAAEAFF
TGTGCCAGCAGCCAAGTGAGGGGGGCGGCTGAAGCTTTCTTT
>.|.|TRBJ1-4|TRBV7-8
CASSPGTGSTLQKRVFF
TGTGCCAGCAGCCCGGGGACCGGATCAACCCTACAGAAAAGGGTGTTTTTT
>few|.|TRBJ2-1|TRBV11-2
CASSLAPAVYNEQFF
TGTGCCAGCAGCTTAGCCCCGGCGGTTTACAATGAGCAGTTCTTC
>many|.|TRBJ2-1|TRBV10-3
CAISGANEQFF
TGTGCCATCAGTGGGGCCAATGAGCAGTTCTTC
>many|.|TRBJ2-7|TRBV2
CASSDSPLGAYEQYF
TGTGCCAGCAGTGATAGCCCTTTAGGAGCCTACGAGCAGTACTTC
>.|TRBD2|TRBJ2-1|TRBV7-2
CASSLAFGTSVGVEQFF
TGTGCCAGCAGCTTAGCTTTTGGGACTAGCGTCGGGGTTGAGCAGTTCTTC
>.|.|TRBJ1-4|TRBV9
CASSEDEGEKLFF
TGTGCCAGCAGCGAGGACGAAGGGGAAAAACTGTTTTTT
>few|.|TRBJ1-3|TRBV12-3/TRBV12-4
CASSAVGYTIYF
TGTGCCAGCAGTGCCGTGGGATACACCATATATTTT
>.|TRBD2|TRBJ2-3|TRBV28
CASRGEGSTDTQYF
TGTGCCAGCAGGGGGGAGGGAAGCACAGATACGCAGTATTTT
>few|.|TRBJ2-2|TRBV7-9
CASSEGGPQFGELFF
TGTGCCAGCTCGGAAGGGGGGCCCCAGTTCGGGGAGCTGTTTTTT
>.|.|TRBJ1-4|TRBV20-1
CSARKGTNEKLFF
TGCAGTGCTAGGAAGGGTACTAATGAAAAACTGTTTTTT